This is a list of T cell receptor beta chains from one sample in a study of blood T cell repertoires in COVID-19. Clones were sequenced by immunoSEQ multiplex PCR, and TCRdb holds only the in-frame ones, with some missing. Of fewer than 350,000 clones in the sample, roughly nine tenths were seen once. Sequenced sample: peripheral blood. Receptors were obtained from a woman aged 25-40 years with COVID-19, enrolled during active disease. Both conserved end residues are part of each CDR3. A D gene is named only where the DNA matches it firmly. The listing skips clone size in some rows; elsewhere it reads once, few, many or a size class.

D gene,V gene,J gene,clone size,CDR3 protein,CDR3 DNA
.,TRBV28,TRBJ2-7,many,CASSSKTVRGLRFHYEQYF,TGTGCCAGCAGTTCCAAAACGGTCCGGGGTCTCCGCTTCCACTACGAGCAGTACTTC
.,TRBV9,TRBJ1-6,.,CASSAALTVSPLHF,TGTGCCAGCAGCGCCGCGCTTACCGTTTCACCCCTCCACTTT
TRBD1,TRBV6-4,TRBJ1-5,.,CASSDSKPDRGRDQPQHF,TGTGCCAGCAGTGACTCGAAACCAGACAGGGGAAGGGATCAGCCCCAGCATTTT
.,TRBV5-5,TRBJ1-2,.,CASDLMEGGDGYTF,TGTGCCAGCGATTTAATGGAGGGTGGGGATGGCTACACCTTC
.,TRBV12-3/TRBV12-4,TRBJ1-2,.,CASSPNMGGGYTF,TGTGCCAGCAGTCCTAACATGGGGGGAGGCTACACCTTC
TRBD1,TRBV28,TRBJ2-7,.,CASSFRVLQGAYEQYF,TGTGCCAGCAGTTTTCGGGTCCTACAGGGGGCCTACGAGCAGTACTTC
.,TRBV24-1,TRBJ1-2,once,CATSETETSGYTF,TGTGCCACCAGCGAGACAGAGACCAGTGGCTACACCTTC
.,TRBV28,TRBJ1-5,few,CASSPRGAYNQPQHF,TGTGCCAGCAGCCCCCGGGGGGCCTACAATCAGCCCCAGCATTTT
TRBD2,TRBV5-1,TRBJ2-5,.,CASGISGGLQETQYF,TGCGCCAGCGGTATAAGCGGGGGGCTCCAAGAGACCCAGTACTTC
TRBD1,TRBV5-1,TRBJ1-1,.,CASSLVKESGQPNTEAFF,TGCGCCAGCAGCTTGGTCAAGGAATCGGGACAGCCGAACACTGAAGCTTTCTTT
.,TRBV24-1,TRBJ2-1,.,CATSDLTGSYNEQFF,TGTGCCACCAGTGATTTGACAGGGTCCTACAATGAGCAGTTCTTC
.,TRBV2,TRBJ2-3,few,CASVLGVGTDTQYF,TGTGCCAGTGTGCTCGGGGTGGGAACAGATACGCAGTATTTT
TRBD1,TRBV4-2,TRBJ1-2,.,CASSRQGIENYGYTF,TGTGCCAGCTCACGACAGGGAATAGAGAACTATGGCTACACCTTC
.,TRBV2,TRBJ2-5,.,CASRMGSGQETQYF,TGTGCCAGCAGAATGGGAAGCGGACAAGAGACCCAGTACTTC
.,TRBV28,TRBJ1-5,once,CASSTDRSSQPQHF,TGTGCCAGCAGTACGGACAGAAGCAGTCAGCCCCAGCATTTT
.,TRBV28,TRBJ1-1,few,CASSRDTEAFF,TGTGCCAGCAGCCGCGACACTGAAGCTTTCTTT
TRBD1,TRBV10-3,TRBJ1-1,.,CAISAQGARGNTEAFF,TGTGCCATCAGTGCGCAGGGGGCGCGGGGGAACACTGAAGCTTTCTTT
.,TRBV6-5,TRBJ1-2,.,CASSYSAGITNYGYTF,TGTGCCAGCAGTTACTCGGCAGGGATTACGAACTATGGCTACACCTTC
.,TRBV11-2,TRBJ2-7,.,CASSAHYEQYF,TGTGCCAGCAGCGCGCACTACGAGCAGTACTTC
TRBD1,TRBV10-1,TRBJ1-5,.,CASSELPRDRERQPQHF,TGCGCCAGCAGTGAGCTCCCTAGGGACAGGGAGAGGCAGCCCCAGCATTTT
TRBD1,TRBV5-1,TRBJ2-2,.,CASSSKIQGAGTGELFF,TGCGCCAGCAGCTCCAAAATCCAGGGGGCTGGGACCGGGGAGCTGTTTTTT
TRBD2,TRBV7-6,TRBJ2-3,.,CASSWGGTSTDTQYF,TGTGCCAGCAGCTGGGGGGGGACTTCCACAGATACGCAGTATTTT
.,TRBV2,TRBJ1-1,.,CASSNQGRDTEAFF,TGTGCCAGCAGTAATCAGGGGAGGGACACTGAAGCTTTCTTT
TRBD2,TRBV4-1,TRBJ2-1,.,CASSQIAGGADEQFF,TGCGCCAGCAGCCAAATAGCGGGGGGGGCTGATGAGCAGTTCTTC
TRBD1,TRBV6-5,TRBJ1-6,.,CASIIRDRGSPLHF,TGTGCCAGCATAATCCGGGACAGGGGTTCACCCCTCCACTTT
TRBD1,TRBV5-1,TRBJ2-7,.,CASSLDRGGEQYF,TGCGCCAGCAGCTTGGACAGGGGTGGCGAGCAGTACTTC
TRBD1,TRBV4-1,TRBJ1-2,.,CASSPRDRDKSSGYTF,TGCGCCAGCAGCCCCCGGGACAGGGATAAATCTAGTGGCTACACCTTC
.,TRBV9,TRBJ2-5,once,CASSKNTGRKETQYF,TGTGCCAGCAGCAAAAACACAGGGCGTAAAGAGACCCAGTACTTC
TRBD1,TRBV5-4,TRBJ1-1,.,CASSRRTGGRTEAFF,TGTGCCAGCAGCCGACGGACAGGGGGTCGAACTGAAGCTTTCTTT
TRBD2,TRBV5-1,TRBJ2-3,.,CASSFGGFTDTQYF,TGCGCCAGCAGCTTCGGGGGGTTCACAGATACGCAGTATTTT
.,TRBV20-1,TRBJ1-6,few,CSASSIRGGGSPLHF,TGCAGTGCTAGTTCTATTCGGGGGGGCGGATCACCCCTCCACTTT
TRBD1,TRBV5-1,TRBJ1-2,once,CASSTTGAANYGYTF,TGCGCCAGCAGCACTACAGGGGCGGCTAACTATGGCTACACCTTC
TRBD2,TRBV5-1,TRBJ2-3,.,CASSLVGLAGDTQYF,TGCGCCAGCAGCTTGGTGGGGCTAGCGGGGGACACGCAGTATTTT
.,TRBV7-2,TRBJ1-2,.,CASSPFAGEGYGYTF,TGTGCCAGCAGCCCCTTTGCCGGGGAGGGGTATGGCTACACCTTC
.,TRBV28,TRBJ1-3,.,CASSLTYSSGNTIYF,TGTGCCAGCAGCCTCACCTACAGCTCTGGAAACACCATATATTTT
.,TRBV5-5,TRBJ1-3,.,CASSLVVGGTGNTIYF,TGTGCCAGCAGCTTGGTGGTCGGGGGAACTGGAAACACCATATATTTT
.,TRBV21-1,TRBJ2-7,.,CASSKVWLAGEYF,TGTGCCAGCAGCAAAGTGTGGCTAGCCGGTGAGTACTTC
.,TRBV28,TRBJ2-7,.,CASRGSGYEQYF,TGTGCCAGCAGAGGGAGCGGGTACGAGCAGTACTTC
.,TRBV6-5,TRBJ1-1,once,CASSSPASGAEAFF,TGTGCCAGCAGTTCACCTGCCAGCGGGGCTGAAGCTTTCTTT
.,TRBV28,TRBJ2-7,.,CASSFLRYEQYF,TGTGCCAGCAGTTTCCTCAGATACGAGCAGTACTTC
.,TRBV4-1,TRBJ1-2,.,CASSQLYRNYGYTF,TGCGCCAGCAGCCAACTCTACAGGAACTATGGCTACACCTTC
.,TRBV28,TRBJ2-7,.,CASSFRGEQYF,TGTGCCAGCAGTTTTCGGGGCGAGCAGTACTTC
TRBD1,TRBV7-9,TRBJ2-2,.,CASSLPRTGANTGELFF,TGTGCCAGCAGCTTACCGAGGACAGGGGCGAACACCGGGGAGCTGTTTTTT
.,TRBV6-5,TRBJ1-2,.,CASSYPDYENGYTF,TGTGCCAGCAGTTACCCGGACTATGAGAATGGCTACACCTTC
TRBD2,TRBV5-4,TRBJ2-7,.,CASSLAGIAGGSYEQYF,TGTGCCAGCAGCTTGGCAGGGATAGCGGGGGGATCCTACGAGCAGTACTTC
.,TRBV7-9,TRBJ2-1,few,CASTDRGIEQFF,TGTGCCAGCACCGATCGGGGTATTGAGCAGTTCTTC
.,TRBV7-9,TRBJ1-6,few,CASSFRREASPLHF,TGTGCCAGCAGCTTCCGGCGGGAGGCTTCACCCCTCCACTTT
TRBD1,TRBV6-5,TRBJ1-2,.,CASSLDRENGYTF,TGTGCCAGCAGTTTGGACAGGGAAAATGGCTACACCTTC
.,TRBV3-1/TRBV3-2,TRBJ2-5,once,CASSHGPGVETQYF,TGTGCCAGCAGCCACGGGCCGGGAGTGGAGACCCAGTACTTC
TRBD2,TRBV5-1,TRBJ2-1,.,CASSLHGGGAYNEQFF,TGCGCCAGCAGCTTGCATGGGGGGGGTGCCTACAATGAGCAGTTCTTC